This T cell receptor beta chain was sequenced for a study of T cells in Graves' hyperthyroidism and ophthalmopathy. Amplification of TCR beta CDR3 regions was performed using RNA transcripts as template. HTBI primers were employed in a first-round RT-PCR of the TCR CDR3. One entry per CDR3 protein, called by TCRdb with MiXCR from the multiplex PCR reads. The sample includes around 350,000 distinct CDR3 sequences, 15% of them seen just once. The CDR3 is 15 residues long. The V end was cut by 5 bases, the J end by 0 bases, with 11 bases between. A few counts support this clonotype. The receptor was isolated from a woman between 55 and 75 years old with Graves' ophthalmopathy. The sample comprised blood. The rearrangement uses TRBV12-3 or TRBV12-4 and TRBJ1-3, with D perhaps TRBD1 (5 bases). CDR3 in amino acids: CASSVDRNSGNTIYF. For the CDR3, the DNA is TGTGCCAGCAGTGTCGACAGAAACTCTGGAAACACCATATATTTT.